Below, 4 T cell receptor beta chains from the same sample are listed, as sequenced in a study of T cell responses to AZD1222 COVID-19 vaccine. TCRdb's table, derived via immunoSEQ multiplex PCR, lists solely in-frame clones and lacks some. The sample shows 180,000 or so clones, more than 80% of them seen only once. This material consisted of peripheral blood, taken on day 0 of AZD1222 vaccination. These TCRs come from an adult in good health.

The chain links TRBV10-2 to TRBJ1-1; TRBD1 matches 7 bases. Germline-derived CDR1 and CDR2 are WSHSY and SAAADI. V lost 6 bases and J lost 10; bases outside the gene matches: 11. The CDR3 extends over 13 amino acids. DNA of the CDR3: TGCGCCAGCAGGGATAACAGGGGCGGGGGAGCTTTCTTT. This encodes CASRDNRGGGAFF.

The chain uses TRBV5-1 and TRBJ2-7; 7 nucleotides match TRBD1. The germline CDR1 and CDR2 sequences are SGHRS and YFSETQ. This CDR3 comprises 18 residues. With V trimmed by 0 bases and J by 2 bases, 14 bases remained unmatched. The CDR3 region has the DNA TGCGCCAGCAGCTTGGGTGGATCAGGACAGGTCATTACCTACGAGCAGTACTTC. Protein: CASSLGGSGQVITYEQYF. Drawing the rest from reference TRBV5-1 and TRBJ2-7, the complete variable domain is KAGVTQTPRYLIKTRGQQVTLSCSPISGHRSVSWYQQTPGQGLQFLFEYFSETQRNKGNFPGRFSGRQFSNSRSEMNVSTLELGDSALYLCASSLGGSGQVITYEQYFGPGTRLTVT.

The V call is TRBV7-7, the J call TRBJ2-1; D perhaps matches TRBD2 (6 bases). The CDR3 has 13 residues. Trimming stripped 5 bases from V and 12 bases from J, with 17 bases between. The germline gives CDR1 SSHAT, CDR2 FNYEAQ (reference sequence). The CDR3 sequence: CASSLNRLEGQFF. The CDR3 DNA sequence: TGTGCCAGCAGCCTTAACCGCTTGGAGGGGCAGTTCTTC.

The gene calls are TRBV5-1 and TRBJ1-1; D gene uncertain. Trimming removed 0 bases from V and 6 bases from J, with 9 bases in between. This CDR3 has 13 residues. CDR1 and CDR2 (germline): SGHRS, YFSETQ. This chain's CDR3 is CASSLEKGSEAFF. In DNA form, the CDR3 reads TGCGCCAGCAGCTTGGAGAAGGGCTCTGAAGCTTTCTTT.